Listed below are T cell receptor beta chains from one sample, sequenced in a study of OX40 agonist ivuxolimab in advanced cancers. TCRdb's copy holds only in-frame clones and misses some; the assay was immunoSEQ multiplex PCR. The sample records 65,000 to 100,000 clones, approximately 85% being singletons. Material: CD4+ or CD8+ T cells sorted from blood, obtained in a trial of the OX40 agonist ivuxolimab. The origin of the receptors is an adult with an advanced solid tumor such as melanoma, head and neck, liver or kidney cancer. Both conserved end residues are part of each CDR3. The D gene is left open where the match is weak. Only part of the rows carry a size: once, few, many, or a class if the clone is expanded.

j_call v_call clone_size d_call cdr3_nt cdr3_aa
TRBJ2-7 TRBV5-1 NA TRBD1 TGCGCCAGCAGCTTGATGGGACAGGGGGCGAAAGAGCAGTACTTC CASSLMGQGAKEQYF
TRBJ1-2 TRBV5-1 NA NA TGCGCCAGCAGCTTGGGAGGTAACTATGGCTACACCTTC CASSLGGNYGYTF
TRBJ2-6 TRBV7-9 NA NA TGTGCCAGCAGCTTAGGAACGGGAAAGGTCTCTGGGGCCAACGTCCTGACTTTC CASSLGTGKVSGANVLTF
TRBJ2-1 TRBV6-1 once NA TGTGCCAGCACTGTGAGCCGGTCCTACAATGAGCAGTTCTTC CASTVSRSYNEQFF
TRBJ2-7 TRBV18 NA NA TGTGCCAGCTCACCAGGGCGAACCTACGAGCAGTACTTC CASSPGRTYEQYF
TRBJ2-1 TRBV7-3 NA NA TGTGCCAGCAGCTTGAATTTCGGTCTTGGGCACGGGGAGCAGTTCTTC CASSLNFGLGHGEQFF
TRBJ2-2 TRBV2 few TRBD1 TGTGCCAGCAAGGAGACAGGGGGAACCGGGGAGCTGTTTTTT CASKETGGTGELFF
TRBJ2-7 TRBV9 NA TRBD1 TGTGCCAGCAGCCAAAGCGGAACAGGGGGCCGTTTCGAGCAGTACTTC CASSQSGTGGRFEQYF
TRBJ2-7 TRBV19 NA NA TGTGCCAGTAGTAAATACCCCCGGGCACGGTTCTACGAGCAGTACTTC CASSKYPRARFYEQYF
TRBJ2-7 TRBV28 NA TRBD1 TGTGCCAGCAGTCCAACAGGGGTTACCTACGAGCAGTACTTC CASSPTGVTYEQYF
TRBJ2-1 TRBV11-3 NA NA TGTGCCAGCGAACTTAGAGGTGAGCAGTTCTTC CASELRGEQFF
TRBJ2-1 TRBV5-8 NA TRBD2 TGTGCCGACGGACTAGCGGGATTCGAGCAGTTCTTC CADGLAGFEQFF
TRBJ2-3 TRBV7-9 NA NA TGTGCCAGCAGCCCCCCCGGGACACCCCTCACAGATACGCAGTATTTT CASSPPGTPLTDTQYF
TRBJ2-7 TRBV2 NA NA TGTGCCAGCAGTCCTGACCCCTACGAGCAGTACTTC CASSPDPYEQYF
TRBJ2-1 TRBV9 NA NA TGTGCCAGCAGCCCTTTCTACAATGAGCAGTTCTTC CASSPFYNEQFF
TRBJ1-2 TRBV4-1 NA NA TGCGCCAGCAGCCACAAAAGGGGGGATACAGGGCCAAGGGGCTACACCTTC CASSHKRGDTGPRGYTF
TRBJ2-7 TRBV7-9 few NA TGTGCCAGCAGCCTTATTATGTCGGCTTCCGAGCAGTACTTC CASSLIMSASEQYF
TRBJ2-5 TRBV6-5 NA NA TGTGCCAGCAGCGCCCCCCGCGGGCTAGCCTACTTC CASSAPRGLAYF
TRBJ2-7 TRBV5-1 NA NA TGCGCCAGCAGCTTGCAGACGGGAACCTACGAGCAGTACTTC CASSLQTGTYEQYF
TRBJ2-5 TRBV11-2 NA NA TGTGCCAGCAGCGATCCTAGCGATGAGACCCAGTACTTC CASSDPSDETQYF
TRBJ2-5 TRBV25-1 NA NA TGTGCCAGCAGTGAATTCGGCGGGGGCCTTGAGACCCAGTACTTC CASSEFGGGLETQYF
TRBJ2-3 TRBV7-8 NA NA TGTGCCAGCAGCTTAGTCGGGGGGCGCATAGATACGCAGTATTTT CASSLVGGRIDTQYF
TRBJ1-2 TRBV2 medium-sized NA TGTGCCAGCAGTGAAAAGGACCGATATGGCTACACCTTC CASSEKDRYGYTF
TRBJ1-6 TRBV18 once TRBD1 TGTGCCAGCTCACCACTCCGGACAGGGGCGACCTATAATTCACCCCTCCACTTT CASSPLRTGATYNSPLHF
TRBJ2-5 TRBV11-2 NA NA TGTGCCAGCAGCTTAGGCCGGGTCGAGACCCAGTACTTC CASSLGRVETQYF
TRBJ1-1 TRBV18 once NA TGTGCCAGCTCATCGGGGGGGACTGAAGCTTTCTTT CASSSGGTEAFF
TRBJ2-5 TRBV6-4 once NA TGTGCCAGCAGTGACTCGATGGGAACTATCCAGTACTTC CASSDSMGTIQYF
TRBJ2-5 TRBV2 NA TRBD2 TGTGCCAGCAGTGGGGCGGCTAGCGGTCCGGGAGAGACCCAGTACTTC CASSGAASGPGETQYF
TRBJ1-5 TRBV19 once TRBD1 TGTGCCAGTAGTCCTCGGACAGGGACGAGTAATCAGCCCCAGCATTTT CASSPRTGTSNQPQHF
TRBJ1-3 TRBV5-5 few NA TGTGCCAGCAGCTTGGCGGGACTGGGAAACACCATATATTTT CASSLAGLGNTIYF
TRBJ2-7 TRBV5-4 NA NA TGTGCCAGCAGTTCCCGCGAGGGGGGCTCCTACGAGCAGTACTTC CASSSREGGSYEQYF
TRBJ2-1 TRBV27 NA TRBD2 TGTGCCAGCAGTTTATTCCCCCTTAGCGGGAGTGAGGATGAGCAGTTCTTC CASSLFPLSGSEDEQFF
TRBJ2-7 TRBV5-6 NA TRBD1 TGTGCCAGCAGCTGGGACAGCTCCTACGAGCAGTACTTC CASSWDSSYEQYF
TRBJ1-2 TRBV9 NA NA TGTGCCAGCAGCGTAGAAAACAGTGGGAATTATGGCTACACCTTC CASSVENSGNYGYTF
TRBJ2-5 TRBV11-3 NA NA TGTGCCAGCAGCTTTTCGTCGTACCAAGAGACCCAGTACTTC CASSFSSYQETQYF
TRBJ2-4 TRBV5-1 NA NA TGCGCCAGCAGCTTGTCTGATTCAGTAGCCAAAAACATTCAGTACTTC CASSLSDSVAKNIQYF
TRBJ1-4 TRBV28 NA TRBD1 TGTGCCAGCAGACTGACAGGGGAGCAGGAAAAACTGTTTTTT CASRLTGEQEKLFF
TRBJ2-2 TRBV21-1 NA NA TGTGCCAGCAGCAAAGGCCCCCGGGGAAACACCGGGGAGCTGTTTTTT CASSKGPRGNTGELFF
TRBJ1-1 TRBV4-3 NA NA TGCGCCAGCAGCCAAGAACCATGGGGGGCGACTGAAGCTTTCTTT CASSQEPWGATEAFF
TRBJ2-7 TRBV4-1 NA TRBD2 TGCGCCAGCAGCCCCGGGTTCGGGCTAGCGGGATCATACGAGCAGTACTTC CASSPGFGLAGSYEQYF
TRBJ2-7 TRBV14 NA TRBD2 TGTGCCAGCAGCCAGGCAGGGATTCGGACTAGCGGACCCTCCTACGAGCAGTACTTC CASSQAGIRTSGPSYEQYF
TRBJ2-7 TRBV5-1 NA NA TGCGCCAGCAGCTTGGTATTGGGTGAGTCGAAGGAGCAGTACTTC CASSLVLGESKEQYF
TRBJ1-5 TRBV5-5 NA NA TGTGCCAGCAGCTTGGAAGGAGTTTGGGTCTCCAATCAGCCCCAGCATTTT CASSLEGVWVSNQPQHF
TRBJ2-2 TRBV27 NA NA TGTGCCAGCACCCGTGGGGCAGCCACCGGGGAGCTGTTTTTT CASTRGAATGELFF
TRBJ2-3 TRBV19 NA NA TGTGCCAGTAGCAAAGGAGGATGGGGGGCAGATACGCAGTATTTT CASSKGGWGADTQYF
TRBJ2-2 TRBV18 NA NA TGTGCCAGCTCCCAGGTTCGTTTGGGGACGACCGGGGAGCTGTTTTTT CASSQVRLGTTGELFF